The 5 T cell receptor beta chains listed next were all sequenced from one sample in a study of shared clonotypes between healthy human individuals (dated by TCRdb to about 2020). The library was prepared using the immunoSEQ multiplex PCR assay. TCRdb took this table from immuneACCESS and kept in-frame rearrangements with V and J called. Such tables lack part of the clones; where checked against another copy, unresolved V genes explain under half of the gap, and the rest is unexplained. The table for this sample lists under 2,500,000 clones; 95% of them were counted only once. The ten top clones hold roughly 0.13% of the sample. The sequenced sample consisted of naive CD4+ T cells sorted from blood. Reading the label with the study, this specimen's cell subset or site is: CD45RA+ positively selected. Receptors were obtained from a man between 18 and 29 years old in good health.

This chain uses TRBV10-3 with TRBJ2-5; a possible D gene is TRBD1 (6 bases). V lost 1 base and J lost 5, with 11 bases in between. The CDR3 extends over 14 amino acids. Germline CDR1 is ENHRY and CDR2 is SYGVKD. Here the CDR3 DNA reads TGTGCCATCAGTGAGTTCAGGGGCAAGGAGACCCAGTACTTC. Its translation: CAISEFRGKETQYF.

As to this clone: A read error may account for a junction end that differs from germline. The CDR3 protein is CASSPGATSGGEETQYF. The CDR3 DNA follows: TGTGCTAGCAGCCCTGGGGCTACTAGCGGGGGGGAAGAGACCCAGTACTTC. The genes are TRBV7-7 and TRBJ2-5, with 13 bases fitting TRBD2. CDR3 size: 17 residues. The germline V gene encodes CDR1 SSHAT and CDR2 FNYEAQ (reference sequence).

This rearrangement joins TRBV10-3 to TRBJ2-7; D not resolved. Germline V CDR1 and CDR2: ENHRY, SYGVKD. The CDR3 loop spans 11 amino acids. Trimming took off 10 bases at V and 4 bases at J, with 11 bases between the two ends. The CDR3 coding sequence is TGTGCCAGCAGACTCCTTTACGAGCAGTACTTC. Its protein product is CASRLLYEQYF.

The CDR3 region is CAISEGREGEETQYF. In nucleotides, the CDR3 is TGTGCCATCAGTGAGGGTCGGGAGGGCGAAGAGACCCAGTACTTC. This chain joins TRBV10-3 and TRBJ2-5; 8 nucleotides match TRBD2. Germline trimming cut 2 bases from V and 3 bases from J; bases unmatched to any gene: 5. CDR3 length: 15 amino acids. The germline CDR1 and CDR2 sequences are ENHRY and SYGVKD.

The chain carries TRBV27 and TRBJ1-2, with 9 bases lining up with TRBD1. Trimming at V came to 10 bases and at J to 0 bases, leaving 3 bases not matched to a gene. Germline V lookup: CDR1 MNHEY, CDR2 SMNVEV (reference sequence). CDR3 length equals 13 residues. The CDR3, as DNA: TGTGCCACCTGGACAGGGGCTAACTATGGCTACACCTTC. Its protein product is CATWTGANYGYTF.